The 2 T cell receptor beta chains presented below share a single source sample, sequenced in a study of T cells in Graves' hyperthyroidism and ophthalmopathy. TCR beta CDR3 region amplification was performed from RNA transcripts. The HTBI primer set served for first-round RT-PCR of the TCR CDR3. TCRdb processed the multiplex PCR reads anew with MiXCR; each CDR3 protein has one entry. Of some 760,000 distinct CDR3 sequences in the sample, around 13% were seen once. What was sequenced was blood. The receptors stem from a woman under 30 with Graves' hyperthyroidism.

This clonotype has just one count. This may stem from a read error, because a much larger clone lies one nucleotide away. This sequence joins TRBV20-1 and TRBJ2-1; the D call may be TRBD1 or TRBD2 (5 bases each). Trimming left V 3 bases short and J 10 bases short, with 19 bases between. The germline CDR1 and CDR2 sequences are DFQATT and SNEGSKA (reference sequence). The CDR3 sequence is 14 residues long. The CDR3 bases are TGCAGTGCTAGTAGCAGGTTAGACGGGGACGAGCAGTTCTTC. Protein product: CSASSRLDGDEQFF.

The table lists this clonotype with many counts. Here the CDR3 reads CASSPTSDEQFF. CDR3 in DNA: TGTGCCAGCAGCCCAACTAGCGATGAGCAGTTCTTC. V and J are TRBV7-9 and TRBJ2-1, with 7 positions matching TRBD2. Germline V gene data show CDR1 as SEHNR and CDR2 as FQNEAQ (reference sequence). This CDR3 has 12 residues. Trimming took 5 bases from V and 8 from J; bases not matched to a gene: 3. The whole variable domain, remainder taken from reference TRBV7-9 and TRBJ2-1, is DTGVSQNPRHKITKRGQNVTFRCDPISEHNRLYWYRQTLGQGPEFLTYFQNEAQLEKSRLLSDRFSAERPKGSFSTLEIQRTEQGDSAMYLCASSPTSDEQFFGPGTRLTVL.